The 28 T cell receptor beta chains given below trace back to one sample, sequenced in a study of blood T cell repertoires in COVID-19. Libraries were prepared by immunoSEQ multiplex PCR; TCRdb keeps only in-frame clonotypes and omits some of them. The data hold 190,000 or so clones, with about nine tenths observed a single time. The sample taken for sequencing was PBMCs or T cells enriched from blood (not recorded which). The receptors shown here come from a man aged 18 to 30 with acute COVID-19.

This chain joins TRBV9 and TRBJ2-3; TRBD2 matches at 11 bases. The CDR3 is 19 residues long. CDR1 SGDLS and CDR2 YYNGEE come from the germline V gene. Unmatched junction bases numbered 15, after V lost 2 bases and J lost 4 bases. DNA of the CDR3: TGTGCCAGCAGCGTTAGACCCCTAGCGGGAGGAGGAGGTTCAGATACGCAGTATTTT. It codes for CASSVRPLAGGGGSDTQYF.

The chain uses TRBV7-9 and TRBJ1-2; D gene ambiguous. The CDR3 runs to 11 residues. V lost 4 bases to trimming and J lost 8 bases, with 8 bases between them. Per the germline V gene, CDR1 is SEHNR and CDR2 is FQNEAQ (reference sequence). The CDR3: CASSSREGYTF. The DNA for the CDR3 is TGTGCCAGCAGCTCGAGGGAGGGCTACACCTTC.

This chain joins TRBV11-2 and TRBJ2-5; no firm D call. CDR1 and CDR2 from the germline V gene are SGHAT and FQNNGV. This CDR3 comprises 11 residues. V was clipped by 4 bases and J by 5 bases, with 5 bases between them. In DNA, the CDR3 is TGTGCCAGCAGCTCCCGGGAGACCCAGTACTTC. Amino acid sequence: CASSSRETQYF. The variable domain in full, completed from reference TRBV11-2 and TRBJ2-5, reads EAGVAQSPRYKIIEKRQSVAFWCNPISGHATLYWYQQILGQGPKLLIQFQNNGVVDDSQLPKDRFSAERLKGVDSTLKIQPAKLEDSAVYLCASSSRETQYFGPGTRLLVL.

The chain uses TRBV7-9 and TRBJ2-1, with 7 nucleotides matching TRBD1. The V gene end was trimmed by 8 bases and the J gene end by 0 bases; junction bases not matched to a gene: 10. CDR3 length equals 16 residues. Germline V gene lookup returns CDR1 SEHNR and CDR2 FQNEAQ (reference sequence). In nucleotides, the CDR3 is TGTGCCAGCGGACCCGATTACAGGGGCTCCTACAATGAGCAGTTCTTC. Protein: CASGPDYRGSYNEQFF.

The chain uses TRBV4-3 and TRBJ2-7, with unresolved D. Deletions cut 0 bases from V and 7 bases from J, with 19 bases between. CDR1 and CDR2 (germline): LGHNA, YSLEER. The CDR3 consists of 16 residues. The CDR3 protein is CASSQDYGVPQWEQYF. The CDR3 nucleotides are TGCGCCAGCAGCCAAGATTATGGAGTGCCCCAGTGGGAGCAGTACTTC.

The rearrangement joins TRBV10-1 to TRBJ2-1, with 10 bases aligning to TRBD2. Germline assignment: CDR1 WNHNN and CDR2 SYGVQD (reference sequence). This CDR3 spans 15 amino acids. V was clipped by 0 bases and J by 9 bases; unmatched bases: 5. This CDR3 is CASSESGSGRVEQFF. The CDR3, as DNA: TGCGCCAGCAGTGAGTCGGGGAGCGGGAGGGTTGAGCAGTTCTTC.

The V gene is TRBV4-3, the J gene TRBJ1-1, with 9 bases identical to TRBD1. This CDR3 comprises 17 residues. Germline trimming cut 4 bases from V and 5 bases from J; bases unmatched to any gene: 14. Germline CDR1 and CDR2: LGHNA and YSLEER. The CDR3: CASSLVGYRGRGTEAFF. In DNA, the CDR3 is TGCGCCAGCAGCCTCGTAGGGTACAGGGGGCGCGGTACTGAAGCTTTCTTT.

The chain uses TRBV30 and TRBJ1-2; TRBD1 agrees at 8 bases. The CDR3 length is 14 residues. The germline V gene has CDR1 GTSNPN and CDR2 SVGIG (reference sequence). J gave up 5 bases and V 5 bases, and 10 bases lay outside the gene matches. In DNA, the CDR3 is TGTGCCTGGGTACCCCCGGACAGGGTATATGGCTACACCTTC. This encodes CAWVPPDRVYGYTF.

The V call is TRBV14, the J call TRBJ2-3, with unresolved D. The V end was cut by 1 base, the J end by 7 bases, with 9 bases between. Germline CDR1 and CDR2: SGHDN and FVKESK. This CDR3 has 13 residues. The DNA of the CDR3 is TGTGCCAGCAGCCAAGGCGGCCGTTATACGCAGTATTTT. It is translated as CASSQGGRYTQYF.

This chain joins TRBV27 and TRBJ1-1, with a tentative D call TRBD1 (6 bases). Germline V lookup: CDR1 MNHEY, CDR2 SMNVEV (reference sequence). The V end lost 4 bases, the J end lost 2 bases, and 14 bases lay between the germline ends. The length of the CDR3 is 15 residues. CDR3 loop: CASSWVQGYNTEAFF. CDR3 nucleotide sequence: TGTGCCAGCAGTTGGGTACAGGGATACAACACTGAAGCTTTCTTT.

V is TRBV28 and J is TRBJ2-7; TRBD1 is a possible D gene (6 bases). This CDR3 is built from 13 residues. Germline CDR1 and CDR2: MDHEN and SYDVKM. Between the trimmed V and J ends, which lost 8 bases and 2 bases, there was a span of 13 bases. CDR3 bases: TGTGCCAGCCACTCGGACAGTACCTACGAGCAGTACTTC. It is translated as CASHSDSTYEQYF. Supplemented by reference TRBV28 and TRBJ2-7, the full variable domain reads DVKVTQSSRYLVKRTGEKVFLECVQDMDHENMFWYRQDPGLGLRLIYFSYDVKMKEKGDIPEGYSVSREKKERFSLILESASTNQTSMYLCASHSDSTYEQYFGPGTRLTVT.

The chain carries TRBV7-8 and TRBJ2-3; 13 nucleotides line up with TRBD2. The germline V gene has CDR1 SGHVS and CDR2 FQNEAQ. This CDR3 is built from 19 residues. Unmatched junction bases numbered 13, after V lost 5 bases and J lost 2 bases. CDR3 nucleotides: TGTGCCAGCAGCGCCGGACTAGCGGGAGATTTGGCGTCCACAGATACGCAGTATTTT. This gives the protein CASSAGLAGDLASTDTQYF.

This clone has a single count. The chain links TRBV2 to TRBJ2-5, with 8 nucleotides matching TRBD2. Germline CDR1 is SNHLY and CDR2 is FYNNEI. The CDR3 has 16 residues. The V and J ends lost 2 bases and 4 bases, in that order; junction bases with no gene match: 9. CDR3 loop: CASSELGRARGETQYF. DNA for the CDR3: TGTGCCAGCAGTGAACTCGGGAGGGCCCGGGGAGAGACCCAGTACTTC.

The gene calls are TRBV18 and TRBJ1-2, with 8 bases matching TRBD1. The CDR3 covers 16 residues. Germline V lookup: CDR1 KGHSH, CDR2 LQKENI. The V segment lost 4 bases and the J segment 6 bases; nucleotides outside the gene matches: 13. CDR3 coding DNA: TGTGCCAGCTCACTACTGCAGGGGGCTACGAGGGATGGCTACACCTTC. Residues: CASSLLQGATRDGYTF.

This clone has only a few counts. This sample also contains other DNA sequences that code for the same CDR3. The chain has TRBV11-3 and TRBJ2-7; 10 bases are shared with TRBD2. Germline-derived CDR1 and CDR2 are SGHNT and YENEEA. There are 14 residues in the CDR3. With V trimmed by 1 base and J by 6 bases, 3 bases remained unmatched. CDR3: CASSLGLAGAEQYF. CDR3 DNA: TGTGCCAGCAGCTTAGGGCTAGCGGGAGCCGAGCAGTACTTC.

The rearrangement links TRBV20-1 to TRBJ2-1; 8 nucleotides match TRBD2. CDR1 is DFQATT and CDR2 is SNEGSKA in the germline V gene (reference sequence). J gave up 0 bases and V 3 bases, and 4 bases lay outside the gene matches. The CDR3 is 15 residues long. The CDR3 region has the DNA TGCAGTGCTAGTAGCGGGATCCCCTCCTACAATGAGCAGTTCTTC. Translating it yields CSASSGIPSYNEQFF.

The rearrangement links TRBV28 to TRBJ1-4; a possible D gene is TRBD1 (5 bases). CDR1 and CDR2 from the germline V gene are MDHEN and SYDVKM. The germline V and J ends were trimmed by 7 bases and 4 bases, with 16 bases remaining between them. The CDR3 consists of 15 residues. Here the CDR3 DNA reads TGTGCCAGCACCGCCACAAGGGGTCATAATGAAAAACTGTTTTTT. Its translation is CASTATRGHNEKLFF.

V and J are TRBV28 and TRBJ2-5; TRBD2 might be the D (6 bases). Trimming took 10 bases from V and 3 from J, leaving 15 bases between them. The CDR3 spans 13 residues. Germline-derived CDR1 and CDR2 are MDHEN and SYDVKM. As DNA, the CDR3 is TGTGCCACCACGGGTGGCGGGGAAGAGACCCAGTACTTC. Its translation is CATTGGGEETQYF.

The CDR3 sequence is CASSAGQIQMNTEAFF. The CDR3 bases are TGTGCCAGCAGTGCGGGACAGATCCAAATGAACACTGAAGCTTTCTTT. V gene TRBV6-1 combines with J gene TRBJ1-1, with 7 bases matching TRBD1. The CDR3 is 16 amino acids. V lost 4 bases, J lost 0 bases, and 8 bases stayed unmatched. Germline V CDR1 and CDR2: MNHNS, SASEGT.

This chain connects TRBV30 to TRBJ2-7; tentative D call: TRBD2 (7 bases). CDR1 and CDR2 from the germline V gene are GTSNPN and SVGIG (reference sequence). Trimming took off 0 bases at V and 5 bases at J, with 11 bases between the two ends. CDR3 length: 13 residues. CDR3 amino acids: CAWSVGGADEQYF. For the CDR3, the DNA is TGTGCCTGGAGTGTAGGGGGGGCGGACGAGCAGTACTTC. The full variable domain, with the rest looked up from reference TRBV30 and TRBJ2-7, is SQTIHQWPATLVQPVGSPLSLECTVEGTSNPNLYWYRQAAGRGLQLLFYSVGIGQISSEVPQNLSASRPQDRQFILSSKKLLLSDSGFYLCAWSVGGADEQYFGPGTRLTVT.

This clone showed up just a few times. This CDR3 reads CASSSQGWEQYF. In nucleotides, the CDR3 is TGTGCCAGCAGCTCACAGGGGTGGGAGCAGTACTTC. The chain uses TRBV7-9 and TRBJ2-7; 7 bases agree with TRBD1. This CDR3 is built from 12 residues. Looked up from germline, CDR1 is SEHNR and CDR2 is FQNEAQ (reference sequence). Trimming took 4 bases from V and 7 from J; bases not matched to a gene: 4.

The DNA for the CDR3 is TGTGCCAGCAGCCAAGGGACAGGGATAAATTCGCCTGGAAACACCATATATTTT. Translating it yields CASSQGTGINSPGNTIYF. The V call is TRBV3-1 (or the pseudogene TRBV3-2), the J call TRBJ1-3; 8 nucleotides line up with TRBD1. The CDR3 runs to 18 residues. V was pared by 1 base and J by 2 bases, with 10 bases of the junction left unmatched. The germline gives CDR1 LGHDT, CDR2 YNNKEL (reference sequence).

V is TRBV9 and J is TRBJ2-3, with 9 bases aligning to TRBD2. CDR3 size: 19 residues. Germline CDR1 reads SGDLS; CDR2 reads YYNGEE. V lost 3 bases, J lost 3 bases, and 17 bases stayed unmatched. The CDR3 loop is CASSEKGLAPASTTDTQYF. CDR3 DNA: TGTGCCAGCAGCGAGAAGGGACTAGCTCCTGCCTCCACTACAGATACGCAGTATTTT. The entire variable domain, with the rest obtained from reference TRBV9 and TRBJ2-3, is as follows: DSGVTQTPKHLITATGQRVTLRCSPRSGDLSVYWYQQSLDQGLQFLIQYYNGEERAKGNILERFSAQQFPDLHSELNLSSLELGDSALYFCASSEKGLAPASTTDTQYFGPGTRLTVL.

This clone is a singleton in its sample. This chain links TRBV28 with TRBJ1-4; D remains unclear. CDR3 length: 14 residues. The germline gives CDR1 MDHEN, CDR2 SYDVKM. Trimming pared 5 bases from V and 2 bases from J, leaving 9 bases between. DNA for the CDR3: TGTGCCAGCAGTGATGGGAGGACTAATGAAAAACTGTTTTTT. Translation: CASSDGRTNEKLFF.

This chain uses TRBV11-2 with TRBJ2-1, with 7 bases that match TRBD2. Germline V CDR1 and CDR2: SGHAT, FQNNGV. The length of the CDR3 is 16 residues. The V segment lost 5 bases and the J segment 1 base; nucleotides outside the gene matches: 8. CDR3 sequence: CASSPRGSTSYNEQFF. CDR3 DNA sequence: TGTGCCAGCAGCCCCCGCGGGAGTACGTCCTACAATGAGCAGTTCTTC.

In this sample, this clone turned up a few times. The chain joins TRBV5-1 to TRBJ1-1; D is undetermined. Trimming removed 0 bases at V and 2 bases at J, with 8 bases between. Germline V gene sequence: CDR1 SGHRS, CDR2 YFSETQ. CDR3 length: 14 residues. The CDR3 here is CASSLGQRNTEAFF. In nucleotides, the CDR3 is TGCGCCAGCAGCTTGGGGCAGCGCAACACTGAAGCTTTCTTT.

This clone was detected once. J is TRBJ1-1 and V is TRBV10-3, with D perhaps matching TRBD1 (6 bases). Germline V gene lookup returns CDR1 ENHRY and CDR2 SYGVKD. This CDR3 comprises 12 residues. The V end was cut by 5 bases, the J end by 7 bases, with 11 bases between. CDR3 bases: TGTGCCATCAGTCTGGACAGAATTGAAGCTTTCTTT. Protein: CAISLDRIEAFF.

This clone has a handful of counts. The chain couples TRBV2 to TRBJ1-3, with 12 bases matching TRBD1. CDR1 is SNHLY, CDR2 FYNNEI, per germline. The CDR3 is 16 residues long. V shed 4 bases and J 1 base; nucleotides not matched to a gene: 2. CDR3 DNA sequence: TGTGCCAGCAGTGGGGGACAGGGGGCATCTGGAAACACCATATATTTT. It codes for CASSGGQGASGNTIYF. Together with reference TRBV2 and TRBJ1-3, the CDR3 gives the full variable domain: EPEVTQTPSHQVTQMGQEVILRCVPISNHLYFYWYRQILGQKVEFLVSFYNNEISEKSEIFDDQFSVERPDGSNFTLKIRSTKLEDSAMYFCASSGGQGASGNTIYFGEGSWLTVV.